This TCR beta chain is from a study of beta chain features in type 1 diabetes (dated by TCRdb to the late 2010s). For the study in its entirety: Patients and healthy donors did not differ in mean age, gender distribution, total cell number or subset yield. In the study, TCRB repertoires of sorted circulating CD4+ T cell subsets from recently diagnosed type 1 diabetes patients were compared with those of matched healthy donors. A total of roughly 98,000,000 sorted cells were examined across all samples, and RNA yield correlated strongly with the number of cells per subset. Regulatory and stem cell-like memory subsets were isolated from only 8 patients and 8 healthy donors, whereas naive and central memory subsets came from all 30 or so donors.

The CDR1 and CDR2 encoded by the germline V gene are KGHSH and LQKENI. From cysteine to phenylalanine, the CDR3 is 16 amino acids long. Of all the DNA, just the CDR3 is kept, 48 bases in frame from base 1. V drops 2 bases and J drops 0 bases, leaving 12 bases in between. Each donor gave one peripheral blood draw, approximately 110 mL on average, collected into heparinised tubes. Naive, central memory, regulatory and stem cell-like memory CD4+ T cells were sorted on a BD FACSAria II using a panel including CD45RO, CCR7, CD25, CD127, CD95 and CD27. All sorted populations exceeded 95% purity. Right away, PBMCs were isolated by Lymphoprep density gradient centrifugation and were stained directly, with no culture step. Samples were stained and sorted in pairs, with one healthy donor and one patient per experiment, so that batch effects were minimized. The High Capacity cDNA Reverse Transcription Kit was used to reverse transcribe all of the isolated RNA, meaning that expressed TCRB transcripts were what got sequenced. Deep immunoSEQ sequencing was performed on naive, central memory and regulatory T cell samples, with an average of roughly 3.6 million total reads per sample. Sorted cells were lysed in RLT buffer, and RNA was extracted using DNase-treated RNeasy Micro or Mini kits according to cell number. Each cell subset was processed separately to prevent cross-contamination, with patient and healthy donor samples processed together. The immunoSEQ multiplex PCR was used to amplify TCRB sequences from cDNA, yielding 87-bp fragments that span the CDR3 region. Amplicons were sequenced on the Illumina HiSeq platform. Processing in the source paper ran as follows. Synthetic template baselines were used to correct PCR bias computationally, reads within Hamming distance 2 were collapsed together, and singletons that could not be merged were discarded. Reads were aligned to IMGT to assign V, D and J genes, CDR3 length, and insertions or deletions at six rearrangement sites. Within each subset, clonotype counts were normalized to sorted cell number, after which true diversity and Gini coefficients were computed with the tcR R package. The overlap coefficient, calculated on TCRB nucleotide sequences, was used to quantify repertoire sharing. This immuneACCESS table, as held by TCRdb, lists in-frame sequences with V and J called but not all clones. Of the missing ones, under half trace to an unresolved V gene in checked studies; the others have no known cause. V and J calls plus clone size are reproduced from that table; the DNA served to infer D and trimming. This sample gives approximately 170,000 clones in total; approximately 7.8% of them show up just once. The ten largest clones take up about 0.9% of the sample.

This clone was seen repeatedly, ten times or more. It has no known antigen specificity. The record has no base qualities; no much larger clone is one base away. Results the study describes overall, beyond this receptor: The naive, central memory and regulatory TCRB repertoires appeared to resemble one another more closely among patients than among healthy donors. Because cDNA rather than genomic DNA was sequenced, highly expressing activated cells could have been over-represented, although no difference in activation and CD3 levels was found between groups. PCR may preferentially amplify shorter templates, but because patient and control samples were amplified and corrected together, any resulting skew would affect both groups equally. Because small numbers of individuals were included in the HLA sub-analyses, any influence of HLA type on TCRB rearrangement was left unresolved. At VDJ recombination sites, type 1 diabetes patients had fewer insertions and more deleted nucleotides, which implies abnormalities in thymic rearrangement. Type 1 diabetes patients showed a moderate but significant shortening of TCRB CDR3 length in all four CD4+ subsets.

The TCR originated in a woman in her thirties or forties with type 1 diabetes. Sample: central memory CD4+ T cells from blood. Here the chain combines TRBV18 and TRBJ2-3; the D segment could be TRBD1, given 5 matching bases. The CDR3 sequence is CASSPKQQASTDTQYF. The sequence in DNA is TGTGCCAGCTCACCAAAACAACAGGCAAGCACAGATACGCAGTATTTT. The entire variable domain, with the stretches around the CDR3 drawn from the reference TRBV18 and TRBJ2-3 proteins, is NAGVMQNPRHLVRRRGQEARLRCSPMKGHSHVYWYRQLPEEGLKFMVYLQKENIIDESGMPKERFSAEFPKEGPSILRIQQVVRGDSAAYFCASSPKQQASTDTQYFGPGTRLTVL.